Listed below are T cell receptor beta chains from one sample, sequenced in a study of identical twins. Using its own MiXCR run on the 5' RACE reads, TCRdb lists one record per CDR3 protein. This table holds about 690,000 distinct CDR3 sequences, roughly 6% found once. Sequencing was carried out using naive T cells sorted from blood. The origin of the receptors is a man between 18 and 35 years old in good health. The conserved cysteine and the conserved F or W are not part of the CDR3 here.

TRBV5-6	ASSSSTSLSYNEQF
TRBV20-1	SARALGAAEAF
TRBV6-1	ASSGTGDWGVNEQF
TRBV6-4	ASSDVHSSYNEQF
TRBV7-2	ASSLVGGELF
TRBV29-1	SVREKAYEQY
TRBV15	ATSRQAGVGETQY
TRBV20-1	SARGLAGVPDTQY
TRBV2	ASMEGRFTTNEKLF
TRBV11-2	ASSSPGGGRVTPYEQY
TRBV20-1	SASYKNTVELF
TRBV12-3/TRBV12-4	ASSFHGNTEAF
TRBV20-1	SARDPRQGIETQY
TRBV7-9	ASRRTGGYEQY
TRBV6-1	ASSRGTGTVNQPQH
TRBV7-9	ASSSFRGPTYEQY
TRBV12-3/TRBV12-4	ASSRPGLAQEQF
TRBV12-3/TRBV12-4	ASSLSVAKNIQY
TRBV27	ASSLVTRGTGELF
TRBV24-1	ATRDHTGGEQF
TRBV7-9	ASRPTGEGETQY
TRBV3-1	ASSQDWVSYNEQF
TRBV13	ASSLGPANGYT
TRBV6-2/TRBV6-3	ASRLTGVQYANQPQH
TRBV7-9	ASRTGTVEETQY
TRBV29-1	SVVVQGTYEQY
TRBV29-1	SASPPGQGFTDTQY
TRBV3-1	ASSQEGQAYEQY